One and the same sample provided the 23 T cell receptor beta chains below, sequenced in a study of blood T cell repertoires in COVID-19. The table came from immunoSEQ multiplex PCR; TCRdb's copy has only in-frame clones and leaves some out. The sample consists of about 400,000 clones, 89% of them appearing once. The source material was PBMCs or T cells enriched from blood (not recorded which). The receptors were sampled from a woman under 40 who had recovered from COVID-19.

J is TRBJ1-2 and V is TRBV20-1, with no clear D. The CDR3 consists of 11 residues. Trimming cost V 6 bases and J 6 bases, with 11 bases left between them. Germline values: CDR1 DFQATT, CDR2 SNEGSKA (reference sequence). This CDR3 reads CSAEGADGYTF. CDR3 in DNA: TGCAGTGCCGAGGGAGCAGATGGCTACACCTTC.

The chain couples TRBV27 to TRBJ1-6; D call uncertain. Germline CDR1 reads MNHEY; CDR2 reads SMNVEV (reference sequence). The length of the CDR3 is 14 residues. The V gene lost 6 bases and the J gene lost 14 bases, with 20 bases spanning the gap. The CDR3 region is CASSPIGSDLALHF. The CDR3 DNA follows: TGTGCCAGCAGCCCTATCGGGTCCGATTTGGCCCTCCACTTT.

The V gene is TRBV27, the J gene TRBJ2-7; TRBD1 is a possible D gene (5 bases). Trimming shortened V by 5 bases and J by 4 bases, and 18 bases separated the two germline ends. Looked up from germline, CDR1 is MNHEY and CDR2 is SMNVEV (reference sequence). This CDR3 is built from 15 residues. Here the CDR3 DNA reads TGTGCCAGCAGTCTTGACTGGCCCAGGGCTTACGAGCAGTACTTC. The encoded protein is CASSLDWPRAYEQYF.

The chain is built from TRBV2 and TRBJ1-5; D call uncertain. The CDR3 is 13 amino acids. Germline V gene lookup returns CDR1 SNHLY and CDR2 FYNNEI. Trimming shortened V by 6 bases and J by 4 bases, and 10 bases separated the two germline ends. CDR3 loop: CASRETVNQPQHF. DNA of the CDR3: TGTGCCAGCAGGGAGACTGTTAATCAGCCCCAGCATTTT.

The rearrangement uses TRBV6-5 and TRBJ2-3; 8 bases match TRBD2. From germline, CDR1 is MNHEY and CDR2 SVGAGI. With V trimmed by 5 bases and J by 0 bases, 4 bases remained unmatched. The length of the CDR3 is 15 residues. The CDR3 loop reads CASSRSGSSTDTQYF. The CDR3 DNA sequence: TGTGCCAGCAGTAGAAGCGGGAGCAGCACAGATACGCAGTATTTT.

V usage is TRBV5-1 and J usage is TRBJ1-4, with D hard to call. Deletions cut 4 bases from V and 4 bases from J, with 8 bases between. Germline loops: CDR1 SGHRS, CDR2 YFSETQ. The CDR3 has 13 amino acids. CDR3 sequence (DNA): TGCGCCAGCAGCGGCGGACTTAATGAAAAACTGTTTTTT. This sequence encodes CASSGGLNEKLFF.

This clone appeared once. The rearrangement uses TRBV6-5 and TRBJ2-1; 9 bases map to TRBD1. This CDR3 is built from 13 residues. V lost 4 bases and J lost 10; bases outside the gene matches: 5. Germline V lookup: CDR1 MNHEY, CDR2 SVGAGI. The CDR3 DNA sequence: TGTGCCAGCAGTTGGGACAGGGTGGGGGAGCAGTTCTTC. It is translated as CASSWDRVGEQFF.

The chain links TRBV27 to TRBJ1-2; D not resolved. The germline V and J ends were trimmed by 3 bases and 3 bases, with 11 bases remaining between them. The germline CDR1 and CDR2 sequences are MNHEY and SMNVEV (reference sequence). The CDR3 extends over 14 amino acids. The chain's CDR3 is CASSFQRSYYGYTF. The CDR3 coding sequence is TGTGCCAGCAGTTTTCAACGGTCCTACTATGGCTACACCTTC.

V gene TRBV5-5 combines with J gene TRBJ1-5, with 9 nucleotides matching TRBD1. This CDR3 spans 15 amino acids. V was pared by 4 bases and J by 6 bases, with 8 bases of the junction left unmatched. Germline V gives CDR1 SGHKS, CDR2 YYEKEE (reference sequence). The CDR3 reads CASSAGTGYGQPQHF. CDR3 bases: TGTGCCAGCAGCGCCGGGACAGGGTATGGTCAGCCCCAGCATTTT.

In this sample, this clone turned up once. The V gene is TRBV6-6, the J gene TRBJ2-7; maybe TRBD2 (7 bases). The CDR3 is 15 amino acids. V lost 4 bases and J lost 4, with 17 bases in between. Germline loops: CDR1 MNHNY, CDR2 SVGAGI (reference sequence). CDR3 nucleotide sequence: TGTGCCAGCAGTTCATCGGGGGGCAAGCCGTACGAGCAGTACTTC. Translating it yields CASSSSGGKPYEQYF.

V and J are TRBV11-2 and TRBJ2-5, with 7 nucleotides matching TRBD2. Germline-derived CDR1 and CDR2 are SGHAT and FQNNGV. CDR3 length equals 14 residues. The V and J ends lost 1 base and 8 bases, in that order; junction bases with no gene match: 7. The CDR3 coding sequence is TGTGCCAGCAGCTTAGTTCCTAGCGGTTCTACCCAGTACTTC. Translating it yields CASSLVPSGSTQYF.

J is TRBJ1-1 and V is TRBV24-1, with 10 bases aligning to TRBD1. CDR1 KGHDR and CDR2 SFDVKD come from the germline V gene. Trimming removed 4 bases from V and 6 bases from J; junction bases left unmatched: 1. This CDR3 comprises 13 residues. The chain's CDR3 is CATSDGQGAEAFF. The CDR3 DNA follows: TGTGCCACCAGTGACGGACAGGGGGCTGAAGCTTTCTTT.

This chain links TRBV6-5 with TRBJ1-5, with 9 bases matching TRBD1. The CDR3 extends over 15 amino acids. Germline values: CDR1 MNHEY, CDR2 SVGAGI. V gave up 5 bases and J gave up 6 bases; unmatched junction bases: 8. In nucleotides, the CDR3 is TGTGCCAGCAGTCGGGGACAGGGCGAAGGTCAGCCCCAGCATTTT. Translation: CASSRGQGEGQPQHF.

V usage is TRBV3-1 (or the pseudogene TRBV3-2) and J usage is TRBJ1-1, with a possible D match to TRBD1 (5 bases). From germline, CDR1 is LGHDT and CDR2 YNNKEL (reference sequence). This CDR3 spans 15 amino acids. Trimming shortened V by 0 bases and J by 1 base, and 9 bases separated the two germline ends. The CDR3 region is CASSQDSTANTEAFF. CDR3 bases: TGTGCCAGCAGCCAAGATTCGACAGCGAACACTGAAGCTTTCTTT.

The chain employs TRBV7-9 and TRBJ2-3, with TRBD1 as a possible D gene (6 bases). Germline-derived CDR1 and CDR2 are SEHNR and FQNEAQ (reference sequence). The CDR3 loop spans 17 amino acids. Trimming took 10 bases from V and 3 from J, leaving 26 bases between them. The CDR3 loop is CATHLSLTRGGTDTQYF. The CDR3 region has the DNA TGTGCCACTCACCTCTCCCTGACAAGAGGGGGTACAGATACGCAGTATTTT.

V usage is TRBV5-1 and J usage is TRBJ2-7, with TRBD2 identical over 11 bases. Germline CDR1 is SGHRS and CDR2 is YFSETQ. Trimming removed 5 bases from V and 2 bases from J; junction bases left unmatched: 6. The CDR3 length is 15 residues. The CDR3 region is CASSLTSGSTYEQYF. CDR3 DNA sequence: TGCGCCAGCAGTCTTACTAGCGGGAGCACCTACGAGCAGTACTTC.

The chain joins TRBV19 to TRBJ1-1; a weak D match, TRBD1 (5 bases). V lost 5 bases to trimming and J lost 0 bases, with 13 bases between them. CDR1 and CDR2 (germline): LNHDA, SQIVND (reference sequence). This CDR3 is built from 15 residues. The CDR3 sequence: CASSRGEGMNTEAFF. The DNA for the CDR3 is TGTGCCAGTAGTCGGGGGGAGGGAATGAACACTGAAGCTTTCTTT.

The rearrangement joins TRBV7-9 to TRBJ1-1; D is uncertain. CDR3 size: 14 residues. Trimming cost V 5 bases and J 0 bases, with 10 bases left between them. Per the germline V gene, CDR1 is SEHNR and CDR2 is FQNEAQ (reference sequence). CDR3 DNA sequence: TGTGCCAGCAGCCGCGGATACATGAACACTGAAGCTTTCTTT. Translation: CASSRGYMNTEAFF.

This chain joins TRBV9 and TRBJ2-5; TRBD2 matches 7 bases. The CDR3 has 16 amino acids. Germline V gives CDR1 SGDLS, CDR2 YYNGEE. J lost 1 base, V lost 0 bases, and 6 bases had no gene match. The CDR3 spells CASSVGPAGFQETQYF. The CDR3 region has the DNA TGTGCCAGCAGCGTAGGCCCAGCGGGGTTCCAAGAGACCCAGTACTTC.

The gene calls are TRBV28 and TRBJ2-7; 12 bases match TRBD2. This CDR3 comprises 16 residues. Per germline, CDR1 MDHEN and CDR2 SYDVKM. Losses at the gene ends were 5 bases for V and 2 bases for J; bases not matched to a gene: 7. CDR3 sequence: CASSPGGLAGTYEQYF. The CDR3 DNA reads TGTGCCAGCAGTCCGGGCGGACTAGCGGGAACCTACGAGCAGTACTTC.

This chain joins TRBV25-1 and TRBJ1-2; D is uncertain. From germline, CDR1 is MGHDK and CDR2 SYGVNS. The CDR3 has 15 residues. With 0 bases removed from V and 8 bases from J, the gap between germline ends came to 16 bases. The CDR3 DNA reads TGTGCCAGCAGTGAATACTTTTCAGGAGGTGGCGGCTACACCTTC. It is translated as CASSEYFSGGGGYTF.

The gene calls are TRBV4-2 and TRBJ1-6; TRBD1 aligns across 9 bases. J gave up 9 bases and V 0 bases, and 6 bases lay outside the gene matches. Germline V gives CDR1 LGHNA, CDR2 YNFKEQ. There are 16 residues in the CDR3. CDR3 nucleotides: TGTGCCAGCAGCCAAGATTGGGACAGGGCTGGTTCACCCCTCCACTTT. This codes for CASSQDWDRAGSPLHF.

The CDR3: CAGRGLGTNTGELFF. In DNA, the CDR3 is TGTGCCGGTCGAGGACTAGGTACGAACACCGGGGAGCTGTTTTTT. The chain links TRBV6-5 to TRBJ2-2; TRBD2 matches 7 bases. The trim removed 11 bases at V and 0 bases at J, leaving 9 bases unmatched. The CDR3 covers 15 residues. The germline gives CDR1 MNHEY, CDR2 SVGAGI.